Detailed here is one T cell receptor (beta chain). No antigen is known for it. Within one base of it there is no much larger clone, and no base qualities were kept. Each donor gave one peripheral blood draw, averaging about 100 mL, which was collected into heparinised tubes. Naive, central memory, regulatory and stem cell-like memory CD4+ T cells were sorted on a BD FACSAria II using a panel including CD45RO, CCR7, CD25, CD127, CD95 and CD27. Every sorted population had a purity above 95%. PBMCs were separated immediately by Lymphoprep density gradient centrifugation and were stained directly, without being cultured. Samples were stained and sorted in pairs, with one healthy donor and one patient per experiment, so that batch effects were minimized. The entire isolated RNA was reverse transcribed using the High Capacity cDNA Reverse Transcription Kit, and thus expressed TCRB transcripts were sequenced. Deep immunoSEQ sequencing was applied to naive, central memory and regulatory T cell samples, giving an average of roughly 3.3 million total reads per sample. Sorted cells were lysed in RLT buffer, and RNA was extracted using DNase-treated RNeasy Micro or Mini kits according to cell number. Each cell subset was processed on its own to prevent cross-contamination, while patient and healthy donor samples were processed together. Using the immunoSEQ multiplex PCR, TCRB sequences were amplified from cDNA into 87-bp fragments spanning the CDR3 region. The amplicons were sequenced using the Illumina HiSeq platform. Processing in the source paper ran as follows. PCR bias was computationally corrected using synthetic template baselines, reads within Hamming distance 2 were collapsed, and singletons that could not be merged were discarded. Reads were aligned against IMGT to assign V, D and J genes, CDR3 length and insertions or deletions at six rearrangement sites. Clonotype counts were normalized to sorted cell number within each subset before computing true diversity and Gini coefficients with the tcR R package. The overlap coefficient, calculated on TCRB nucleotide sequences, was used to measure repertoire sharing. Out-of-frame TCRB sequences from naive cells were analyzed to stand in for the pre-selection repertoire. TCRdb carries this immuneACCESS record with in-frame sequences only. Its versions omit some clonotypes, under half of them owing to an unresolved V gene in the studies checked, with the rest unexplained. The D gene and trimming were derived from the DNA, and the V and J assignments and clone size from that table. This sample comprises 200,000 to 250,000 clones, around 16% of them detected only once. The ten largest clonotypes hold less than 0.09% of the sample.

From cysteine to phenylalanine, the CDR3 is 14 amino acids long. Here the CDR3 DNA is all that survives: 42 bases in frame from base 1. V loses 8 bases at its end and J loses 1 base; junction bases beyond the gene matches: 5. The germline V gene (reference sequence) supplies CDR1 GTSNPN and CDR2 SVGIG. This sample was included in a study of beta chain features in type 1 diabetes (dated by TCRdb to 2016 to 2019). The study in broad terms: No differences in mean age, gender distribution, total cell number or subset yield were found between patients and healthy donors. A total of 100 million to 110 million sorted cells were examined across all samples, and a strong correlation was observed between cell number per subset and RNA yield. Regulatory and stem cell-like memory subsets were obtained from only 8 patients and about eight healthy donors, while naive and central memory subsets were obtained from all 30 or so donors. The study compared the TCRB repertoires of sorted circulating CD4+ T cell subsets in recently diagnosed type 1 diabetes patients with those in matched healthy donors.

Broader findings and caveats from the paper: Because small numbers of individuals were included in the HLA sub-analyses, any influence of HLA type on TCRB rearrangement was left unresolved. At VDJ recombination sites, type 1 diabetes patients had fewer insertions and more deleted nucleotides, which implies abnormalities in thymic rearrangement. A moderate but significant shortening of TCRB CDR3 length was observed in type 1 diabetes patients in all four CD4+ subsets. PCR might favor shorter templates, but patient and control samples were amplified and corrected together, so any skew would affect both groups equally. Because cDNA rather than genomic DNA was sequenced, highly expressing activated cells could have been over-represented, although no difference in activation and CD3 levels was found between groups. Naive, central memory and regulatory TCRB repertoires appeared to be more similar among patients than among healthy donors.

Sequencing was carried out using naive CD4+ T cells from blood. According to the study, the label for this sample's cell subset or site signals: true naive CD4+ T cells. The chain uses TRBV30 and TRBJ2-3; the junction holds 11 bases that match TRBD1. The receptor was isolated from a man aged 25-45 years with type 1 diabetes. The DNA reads TGTGCCAAAGAGGGACAGGGGGGCACAGATACGCAGTATTTT. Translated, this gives CAKEGQGGTDTQYF.